The clone carrying this T cell receptor beta chain was seen ten or more times. Its antigen is as yet unknown. The sample belongs to a study of lung T cells in sarcoidosis with Löfgren's syndrome. Study information: Löfgren's syndrome patients were the main repertoire analysis focus. Findings and limits, study-wide: These T cells possibly recognize a putative, unidentified sarcoidosis-associated antigen. Versus controls, Löfgren's syndrome patients reportedly showed TRAV12-1 and TRBV2 as most expanded. TRAV12-1 preferentially paired with TRBV2, with homologous CDR3s.

In TCRdb, the reads were re-called with MiXCR into one record per CDR3 protein. The sample has some 19,000 distinct CDR3 sequences, under 25% seen once. J gave up 6 bases and V 2 bases, and 9 bases lay outside the gene matches. The CDR3 is 16 amino acids. Germline lookup yields CDR1 LGHNA and CDR2 YSLEER. Sequencing was performed on CD4+ T cells from bronchoalveolar lavage. The TCR sequence derives from a human donor with sarcoidosis (Löfgren's syndrome or another form), or a control subject (not recorded which). The chain has TRBV4-3 and TRBJ1-5; 8 nucleotides agree with TRBD1. CDR3: CASSQTLGQGLQPQHF. CDR3 DNA: TGCGCCAGCAGCCAAACCCTAGGACAGGGTCTTCAGCCCCAGCATTTT.